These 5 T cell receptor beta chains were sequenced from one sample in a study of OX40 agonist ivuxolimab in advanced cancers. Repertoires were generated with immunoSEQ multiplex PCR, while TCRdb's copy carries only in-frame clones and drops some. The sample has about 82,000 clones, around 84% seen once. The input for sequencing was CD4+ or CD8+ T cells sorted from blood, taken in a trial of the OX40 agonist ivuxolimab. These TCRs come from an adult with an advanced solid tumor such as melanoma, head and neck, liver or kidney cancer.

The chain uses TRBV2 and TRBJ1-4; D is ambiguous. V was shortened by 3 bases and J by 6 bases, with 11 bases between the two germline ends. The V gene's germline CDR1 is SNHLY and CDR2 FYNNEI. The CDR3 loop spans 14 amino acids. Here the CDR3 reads CASSDTGKDEKLFF. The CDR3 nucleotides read TGTGCCAGCAGTGATACCGGGAAGGATGAAAAACTGTTTTTT.

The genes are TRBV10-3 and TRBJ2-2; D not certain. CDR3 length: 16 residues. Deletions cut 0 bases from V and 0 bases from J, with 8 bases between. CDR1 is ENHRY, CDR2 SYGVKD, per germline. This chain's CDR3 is CAISESVTTNTGELFF. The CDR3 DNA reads TGTGCCATCAGTGAGTCAGTGACAACGAACACCGGGGAGCTGTTTTTT.

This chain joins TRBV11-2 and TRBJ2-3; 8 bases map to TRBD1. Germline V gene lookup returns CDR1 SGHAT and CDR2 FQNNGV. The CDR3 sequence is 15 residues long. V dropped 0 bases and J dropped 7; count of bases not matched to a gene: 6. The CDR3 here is CASSLEGTGIYTQYF. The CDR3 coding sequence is TGTGCCAGCAGCTTAGAAGGGACAGGAATATATACGCAGTATTTT.

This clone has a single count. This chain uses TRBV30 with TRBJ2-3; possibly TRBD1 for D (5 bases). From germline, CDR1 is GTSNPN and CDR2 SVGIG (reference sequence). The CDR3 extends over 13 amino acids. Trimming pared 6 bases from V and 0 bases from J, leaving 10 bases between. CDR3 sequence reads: CACTDKSTDTQYF. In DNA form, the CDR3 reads TGTGCCTGTACGGACAAAAGCACAGATACGCAGTATTTT.

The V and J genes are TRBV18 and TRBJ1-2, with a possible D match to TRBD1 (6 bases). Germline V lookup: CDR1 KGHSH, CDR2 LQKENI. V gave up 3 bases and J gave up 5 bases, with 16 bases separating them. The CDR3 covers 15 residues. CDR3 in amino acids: CASSPGQVEVYGYTF. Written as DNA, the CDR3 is TGTGCCAGCTCACCGGGACAAGTGGAGGTTTATGGCTACACCTTC. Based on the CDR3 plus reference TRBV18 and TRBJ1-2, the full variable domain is NAGVMQNPRHLVRRRGQEARLRCSPMKGHSHVYWYRQLPEEGLKFMVYLQKENIIDESGMPKERFSAEFPKEGPSILRIQQVVRGDSAAYFCASSPGQVEVYGYTFGSGTRLTVV.